These 11 T cell receptor beta chains originate from one sample sequenced in a study of blood T cell repertoires in COVID-19. Profiled with immunoSEQ multiplex PCR; TCRdb holds only in-frame clones, not every one. This table has roughly 330,000 clones, approximately 85% appearing once. The sample was peripheral blood. The receptors derive from a woman in her fifties or sixties with acute or convalescent COVID-19.

The chain uses TRBV5-6 and TRBJ1-6; D gene uncertain. CDR3 length: 13 residues. Trimming took off 0 bases at V and 9 bases at J, with 7 bases between the two ends. Germline loops: CDR1 SGHDT, CDR2 YYEEEE. The CDR3 DNA sequence: TGTGCCAGCAGCTTGGACGCAGGTTCACCCCTCCACTTT. Encoded protein: CASSLDAGSPLHF.

The chain employs TRBV6-5 and TRBJ2-3; 15 bases match TRBD2. Trimming took 8 bases from V and 2 from J; bases not matched to a gene: 2. Germline V lookup: CDR1 MNHEY, CDR2 SVGAGI. The CDR3 extends over 15 amino acids. This chain's CDR3 is CASGTSGGTTDTQYF. In DNA, the CDR3 is TGTGCCAGCGGGACTAGCGGGGGGACCACAGATACGCAGTATTTT.

J is TRBJ1-2 and V is TRBV18; maybe TRBD1 (6 bases). V lost 3 bases to trimming and J lost 4 bases, with 12 bases between them. The CDR3 totals 14 residues. The germline V gene encodes CDR1 KGHSH and CDR2 LQKENI. CDR3 region: CASSPGQTFYGYTF. CDR3 nucleotide sequence: TGTGCCAGCTCACCCGGACAGACTTTCTATGGCTACACCTTC. Looking up the rest from reference TRBV18 and TRBJ1-2 gives the full variable domain: NAGVMQNPRHLVRRRGQEARLRCSPMKGHSHVYWYRQLPEEGLKFMVYLQKENIIDESGMPKERFSAEFPKEGPSILRIQQVVRGDSAAYFCASSPGQTFYGYTFGSGTRLTVV.

This clone was detected only once. The rearrangement joins TRBV9 to TRBJ2-1; D call uncertain. Germline loops: CDR1 SGDLS, CDR2 YYNGEE. The CDR3 loop spans 14 amino acids. Trimming shortened V by 2 bases and J by 4 bases, and 10 bases separated the two germline ends. This CDR3 is CASSVAPRYNEQFF. DNA of the CDR3: TGTGCCAGCAGCGTGGCCCCGAGGTACAATGAGCAGTTCTTC.

The CDR3 reads CASSYGTAGNTIYF. As DNA, the CDR3 is TGTGCCAGCAGCTACGGGACTGCTGGAAACACCATATATTTT. The V gene is TRBV3-1 (or the pseudogene TRBV3-2), the J gene TRBJ1-3; possible D gene TRBD1, 5 bases. The CDR3 sequence is 14 residues long. Trimming removed 5 bases at V and 2 bases at J, with 10 bases between. Germline CDR1 LGHDT, CDR2 YNNKEL (reference sequence).

The chain recombines TRBV2 with TRBJ1-5; 10 bases fit TRBD1. CDR3 size: 14 residues. V gave up 6 bases and J gave up 7 bases; unmatched junction bases: 6. The germline V gene encodes CDR1 SNHLY and CDR2 FYNNEI. The CDR3 loop reads CASSRTGGIQPQHF. The CDR3 DNA reads as TGTGCCAGCAGCCGGACAGGGGGGATCCAGCCCCAGCATTTT.

This chain uses TRBV7-2 with TRBJ1-3, with unresolved D. The germline V gene has CDR1 SGHTA and CDR2 FQGNSA. Trimming pared 4 bases from V and 0 bases from J, leaving 7 bases between. CDR3 size: 14 residues. CDR3 DNA sequence: TGTGCCAGCAGCTCCCTTAACTCTGGAAACACCATATATTTT. Residues: CASSSLNSGNTIYF. The full variable domain, completed using reference TRBV7-2 and TRBJ1-3, is GAGVSQSPSNKVTEKGKDVELRCDPISGHTALYWYRQSLGQGLEFLIYFQGNSAPDKSGLPSDRFSAERTGGSVSTLTIQRTQQEDSAVYLCASSSLNSGNTIYFGEGSWLTVV.

J is TRBJ2-3 and V is TRBV7-2, with D perhaps matching TRBD2 (6 bases). CDR1 and CDR2 (germline): SGHTA, FQGNSA. Trimming stripped 4 bases from V and 0 bases from J, with 11 bases between. The CDR3 is 15 amino acids. The CDR3 DNA is TGTGCCAGCAGCTCCGAACTAGCTAGCACAGATACGCAGTATTTT. As protein: CASSSELASTDTQYF.

This chain uses TRBV19 with TRBJ2-3, with no clear D. The germline V gene has CDR1 LNHDA and CDR2 SQIVND (reference sequence). The CDR3 extends over 14 amino acids. The V gene lost 5 bases and the J gene lost 4 bases, with 13 bases spanning the gap. CDR3 DNA sequence: TGTGCCAGTAGTCAAGAGTATTCCCCAGATACGCAGTATTTT. It is translated as CASSQEYSPDTQYF.

Only one count was recorded for this clone. The rearrangement links TRBV3-1 (or the pseudogene TRBV3-2) to TRBJ2-5, with 9 bases lining up with TRBD2. J lost 5 bases, V lost 3 bases, and 7 bases had no gene match. In germline, CDR1 is LGHDT, CDR2 YNNKEL (reference sequence). The CDR3 covers 15 residues. The CDR3 loop is CASSHQAGGRETQYF. Written as DNA, the CDR3 is TGTGCCAGCAGCCATCAAGCGGGAGGCCGTGAGACCCAGTACTTC.

This chain uses TRBV7-3 with TRBJ2-1; D possibly corresponds to TRBD2 (7 bases). This CDR3 is 16 amino acids long. V lost 5 bases and J lost 5, with 19 bases in between. The germline V gene encodes CDR1 SGHTA and CDR2 FQGTGA. The CDR3 bases are TGTGCCAGCAGCGTGATGGGGAGGGGGTCGAACAATGAGCAGTTCTTC. This translates into CASSVMGRGSNNEQFF.